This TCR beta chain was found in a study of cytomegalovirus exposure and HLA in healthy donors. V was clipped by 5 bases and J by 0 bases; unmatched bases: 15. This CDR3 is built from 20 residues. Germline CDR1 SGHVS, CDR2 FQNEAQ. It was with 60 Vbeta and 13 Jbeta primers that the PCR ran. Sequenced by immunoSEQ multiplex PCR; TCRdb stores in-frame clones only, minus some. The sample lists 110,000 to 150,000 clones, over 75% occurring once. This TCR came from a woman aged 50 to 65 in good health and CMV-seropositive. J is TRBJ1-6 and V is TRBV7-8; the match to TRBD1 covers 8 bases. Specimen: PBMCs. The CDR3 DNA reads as TGTGCCAGCAGCCGTGAGAGCTGGGACAGGTCTTACTCCTATAATTCACCCCTCCACTTT. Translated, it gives CASSRESWDRSYSYNSPLHF.